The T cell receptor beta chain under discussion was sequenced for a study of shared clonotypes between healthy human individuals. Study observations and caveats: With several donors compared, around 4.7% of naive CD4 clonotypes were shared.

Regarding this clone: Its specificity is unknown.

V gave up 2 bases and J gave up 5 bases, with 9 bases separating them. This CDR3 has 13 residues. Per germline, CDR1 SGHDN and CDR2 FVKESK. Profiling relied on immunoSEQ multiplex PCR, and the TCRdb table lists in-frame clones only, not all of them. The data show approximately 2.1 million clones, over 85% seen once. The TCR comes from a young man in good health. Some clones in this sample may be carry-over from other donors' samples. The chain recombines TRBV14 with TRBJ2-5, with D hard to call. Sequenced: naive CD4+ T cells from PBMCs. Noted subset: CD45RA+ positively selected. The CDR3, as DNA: TGTGCCAGCAGCCAACACACCCCGGAGACCCAGTACTTC. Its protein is CASSQHTPETQYF.